This paragraph covers one T cell receptor (beta chain) sequence. Recovered Cohort 3 donors showed two negative PCRs, clearance, or symptom resolution. Assay: immunoSEQ multiplex PCR; the TCRdb copy retains only in-frame clones and omits some. This sample has 350,000 to 400,000 clones; roughly 91% occur once, and the top ten carry 1.7%. The data are from a study of blood T cell repertoires in COVID-19. Turning to the study itself: PBMCs, B-cell-depleted T cells, or T cells were the source of the cDNA or gDNA that made up the material.

The CDR3 has 17 residues. The J segment lost 3 bases and the V segment lost 1 base, leaving 5 bases of the junction unmatched. The germline V gene has CDR1 SGHNT and CDR2 YENEEA. The TCR originated in a woman in her 30s who had recovered from COVID-19. The rearrangement links TRBV11-3 to TRBJ2-1, with TRBD2 matching over 11 bases. The sample taken for sequencing was PBMCs or T cells enriched from blood (not recorded which). As DNA, the CDR3 is TGTGCCAGCAGCTTAGCGTCTAGCGGGGGGATCTACAATGAGCAGTTCTTC. It yields the protein CASSLASSGGIYNEQFF.